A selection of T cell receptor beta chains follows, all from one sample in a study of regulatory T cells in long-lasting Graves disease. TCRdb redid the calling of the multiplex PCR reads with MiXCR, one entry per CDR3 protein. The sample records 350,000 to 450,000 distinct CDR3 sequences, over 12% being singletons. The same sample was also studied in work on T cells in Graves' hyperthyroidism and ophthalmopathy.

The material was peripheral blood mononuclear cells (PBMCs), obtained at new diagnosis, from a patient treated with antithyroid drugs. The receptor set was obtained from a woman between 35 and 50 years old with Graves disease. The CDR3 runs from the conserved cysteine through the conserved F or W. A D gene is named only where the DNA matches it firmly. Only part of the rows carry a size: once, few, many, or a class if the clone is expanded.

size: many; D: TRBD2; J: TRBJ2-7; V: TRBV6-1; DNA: TGTGCCAGCAGAAACGGACTAGCGGGGGTCTACGAGCAGTACTTC; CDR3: CASRNGLAGVYEQYF
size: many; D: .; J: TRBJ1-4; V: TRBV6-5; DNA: TGTGCCAGCAGTTACAGGGTGGTTGGTAATGAAAAACTGTTTTTT; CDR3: CASSYRVVGNEKLFF
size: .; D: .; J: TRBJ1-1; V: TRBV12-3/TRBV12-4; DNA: TGTGCCAGCAGTTCCCCGACTAGCGGGAGGTGGAACACTGAAGCTTTCTTT; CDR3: CASSSPTSGRWNTEAFF
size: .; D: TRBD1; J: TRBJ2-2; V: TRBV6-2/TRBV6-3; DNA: TGTGCCAGCAGAGAACAGGGGGCATCGGGGGAGCTGTTTTTT; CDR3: CASREQGASGELFF
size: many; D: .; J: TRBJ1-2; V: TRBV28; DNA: TGTGCCAGTGACGGGGGAGTGAATGGCTACACCTTC; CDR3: CASDGGVNGYTF
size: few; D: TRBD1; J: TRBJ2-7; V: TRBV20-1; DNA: TGCAGTGCTAGAGAAGGAGTCAGGGGGTACGAGCAGTACTTC; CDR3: CSAREGVRGYEQYF
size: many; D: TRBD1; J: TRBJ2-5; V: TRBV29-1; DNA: TGCAGCGTTGAGACAGGGGGTGTTGAGACCCAGTACTTC; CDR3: CSVETGGVETQYF
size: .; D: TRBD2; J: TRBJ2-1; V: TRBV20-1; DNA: TGCAGTGCTAGAGGAAATTTCAGGGCTAGCGGGGACAATGAGCAGTTCTTC; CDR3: CSARGNFRASGDNEQFF
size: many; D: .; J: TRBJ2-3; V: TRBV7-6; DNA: TGTGCCAGCAGTCAGGGAATCGATACGCAGTATTTT; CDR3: CASSQGIDTQYF
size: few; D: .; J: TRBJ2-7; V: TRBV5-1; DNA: TGCGCCAGCAGCTTTGTCTTGGGCTCAGAGCAGTACTTC; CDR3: CASSFVLGSEQYF
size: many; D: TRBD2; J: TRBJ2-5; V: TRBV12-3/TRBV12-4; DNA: TGTGCCAGCAGTCCCGGGACTAGCGAACTGTCTGGAGAGACCCAGTACTTC; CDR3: CASSPGTSELSGETQYF
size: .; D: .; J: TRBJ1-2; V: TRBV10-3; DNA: TGTGCCATCAGTGAGGCGGGGGGTGGCTATGGCTACACCTTC; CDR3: CAISEAGGGYGYTF
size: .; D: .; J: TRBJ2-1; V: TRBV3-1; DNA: TGTGCCAGCAGCCAAGGAACTACCCTTGTTGATGAGCAGTTCTTC; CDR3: CASSQGTTLVDEQFF
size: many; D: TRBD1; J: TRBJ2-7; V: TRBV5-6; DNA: TGTGCCAGCAGCGATCCCTCCGGGACAGTCTACGAGCAGTACTTC; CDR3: CASSDPSGTVYEQYF
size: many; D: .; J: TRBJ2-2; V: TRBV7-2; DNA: TGTGCCAGCACCGGGACTCCAAACACCGGGGAGCTGTTTTTT; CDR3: CASTGTPNTGELFF
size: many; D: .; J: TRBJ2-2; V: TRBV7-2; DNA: TGTGCCAGCAGTGGGGCCGGGGAGCTGTTTTTT; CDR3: CASSGAGELFF
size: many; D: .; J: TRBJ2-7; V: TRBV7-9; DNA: TGTGCCAGCAGCCCGACCCTTATCGAGCAGTACTTC; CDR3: CASSPTLIEQYF